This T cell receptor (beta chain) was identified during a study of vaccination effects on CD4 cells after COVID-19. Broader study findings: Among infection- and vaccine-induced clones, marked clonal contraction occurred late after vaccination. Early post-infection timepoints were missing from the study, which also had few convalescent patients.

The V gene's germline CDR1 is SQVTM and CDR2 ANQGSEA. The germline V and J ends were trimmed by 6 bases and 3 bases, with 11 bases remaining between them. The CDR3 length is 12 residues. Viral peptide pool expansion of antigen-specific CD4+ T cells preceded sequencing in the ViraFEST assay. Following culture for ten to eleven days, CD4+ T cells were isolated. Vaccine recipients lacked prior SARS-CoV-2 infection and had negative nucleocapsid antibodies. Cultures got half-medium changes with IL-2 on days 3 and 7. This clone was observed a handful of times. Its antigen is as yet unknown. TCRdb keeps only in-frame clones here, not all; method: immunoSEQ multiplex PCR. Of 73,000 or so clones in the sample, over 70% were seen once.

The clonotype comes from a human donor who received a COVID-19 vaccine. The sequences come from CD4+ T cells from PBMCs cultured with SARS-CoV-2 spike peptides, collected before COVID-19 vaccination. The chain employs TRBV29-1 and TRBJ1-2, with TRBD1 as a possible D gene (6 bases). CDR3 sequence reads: CSVRRGDYGYTF. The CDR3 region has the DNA TGCAGCGTCCGTAGGGGGGACTATGGCTACACCTTC.